This is a list of T cell receptor beta chains from one sample in a study of Ad26.COV2.S vaccination and SARS-CoV-2 variants. Profiling relied on immunoSEQ multiplex PCR, and the TCRdb table lists in-frame clones only, not all of them. The repertoire includes roughly 350,000 clones, around 90% of them detected once, and 3.4% sits in the top ten. Sequencing used peripheral blood, obtained in a trial of Ad26.COV2.S vaccine versus placebo. Receptors were obtained from a person aged 18 to 65 who received the Ad26.COV2.S COVID-19 vaccine or a placebo. Each CDR3 is given with its conserved first and last residue. A D gene is named only where the DNA matches it firmly. Clone size is shown for a subset of rows, as once, few, many or a class of expanded clone.

D gene: TRBD2; CDR3 length: 15; V gene: TRBV6-5; J gene: TRBJ2-7; clone size: NA; CDR3 DNA: TGTGCCAGCAGGCTCAGTACTAGCGGGGGCTACGAGCAGTACTTC; CDR3 protein: CASRLSTSGGYEQYF
D gene: NA; CDR3 length: 17; V gene: TRBV6-6; J gene: TRBJ1-5; clone size: NA; CDR3 DNA: TGTGCCAGCAGTCGGGACTCAGGAGTAGAGAGCAATCAGCCCCAGCATTTT; CDR3 protein: CASSRDSGVESNQPQHF
D gene: NA; CDR3 length: 15; V gene: TRBV15; J gene: TRBJ2-1; clone size: NA; CDR3 DNA: TGTGCCACCAGCAGAGGGACGGACCCGTACAATGAGCAGTTCTTC; CDR3 protein: CATSRGTDPYNEQFF
D gene: NA; CDR3 length: 13; V gene: TRBV6-5; J gene: TRBJ2-1; clone size: NA; CDR3 DNA: TGTGCCAGCAGTTTTTCTGCGTACAATGAGCAGTTCTTC; CDR3 protein: CASSFSAYNEQFF
D gene: NA; CDR3 length: 15; V gene: TRBV6-5; J gene: TRBJ1-5; clone size: NA; CDR3 DNA: TGTGCCAGCAGTTACTCGCCCCGAAACAATCAGCCCCAGCATTTT; CDR3 protein: CASSYSPRNNQPQHF
D gene: TRBD1; CDR3 length: 16; V gene: TRBV9; J gene: TRBJ2-3; clone size: NA; CDR3 DNA: TGTGCCAGCAGCCCCCGGACAGGGGGCGAGGTAGATACGCAGTATTTT; CDR3 protein: CASSPRTGGEVDTQYF
D gene: NA; CDR3 length: 14; V gene: TRBV27; J gene: TRBJ2-5; clone size: NA; CDR3 DNA: TGTGCCAGCAGTTTGCAGGGACGGAGGGAGACCCAGTACTTC; CDR3 protein: CASSLQGRRETQYF
D gene: NA; CDR3 length: 15; V gene: TRBV5-1; J gene: TRBJ2-3; clone size: NA; CDR3 DNA: TGCGCCAGCAGCTTGGTGTATACTAGCACAGATACGCAGTATTTT; CDR3 protein: CASSLVYTSTDTQYF
D gene: NA; CDR3 length: 18; V gene: TRBV14; J gene: TRBJ1-1; clone size: NA; CDR3 DNA: TGTGCCAGCAGCCATAAGAACAAGGGAGGAGGGGTGGACACTGAAGCTTTCTTT; CDR3 protein: CASSHKNKGGGVDTEAFF
D gene: NA; CDR3 length: 13; V gene: TRBV27; J gene: TRBJ2-7; clone size: few; CDR3 DNA: TGTGCCAGCAGTCTCACCAACTCCTACGAGCAGTACTTC; CDR3 protein: CASSLTNSYEQYF
D gene: TRBD2; CDR3 length: 15; V gene: TRBV6-4; J gene: TRBJ2-3; clone size: few; CDR3 DNA: TGTGCCAGCAGTGACTCGAGCGGGGGGCCAGATACGCAGTATTTT; CDR3 protein: CASSDSSGGPDTQYF
D gene: NA; CDR3 length: 14; V gene: TRBV7-6; J gene: TRBJ1-6; clone size: NA; CDR3 DNA: TGTGCCAGCAGTTTCCAGGGGTACAATTCACCCCTCCACTTT; CDR3 protein: CASSFQGYNSPLHF
D gene: NA; CDR3 length: 13; V gene: TRBV6-2/TRBV6-3; J gene: TRBJ1-2; clone size: NA; CDR3 DNA: TGTGCCAGCAGTTACGTAGGGGACTATGGCTACACCTTC; CDR3 protein: CASSYVGDYGYTF
D gene: NA; CDR3 length: 16; V gene: TRBV6-2/TRBV6-3; J gene: TRBJ1-3; clone size: NA; CDR3 DNA: TGTGCCAGCAGTTACCCAGCAGCCTACTCTGGAAACACCATATATTTT; CDR3 protein: CASSYPAAYSGNTIYF
D gene: NA; CDR3 length: 13; V gene: TRBV18; J gene: TRBJ2-5; clone size: NA; CDR3 DNA: TGTGCCAGCTCAGCCGAACTCCAAGAGACCCAGTACTTC; CDR3 protein: CASSAELQETQYF
D gene: TRBD1; CDR3 length: 13; V gene: TRBV6-5; J gene: TRBJ2-1; clone size: NA; CDR3 DNA: TGTGCCAGCAGTCGGGACAGATACAATGAGCAGTTCTTC; CDR3 protein: CASSRDRYNEQFF
D gene: TRBD2; CDR3 length: 16; V gene: TRBV4-3; J gene: TRBJ2-2; clone size: NA; CDR3 DNA: TGCGCCAGCAGCCAAGGGCGGGGGGCCAGGACCGGGGAGCTGTTTTTT; CDR3 protein: CASSQGRGARTGELFF
D gene: TRBD2; CDR3 length: 15; V gene: TRBV11-2; J gene: TRBJ2-7; clone size: NA; CDR3 DNA: TGTGCCAGCACCCACACTAGCGGGGGTGAGGGGGAGCAGTACTTC; CDR3 protein: CASTHTSGGEGEQYF
D gene: TRBD1; CDR3 length: 18; V gene: TRBV6-1; J gene: TRBJ2-7; clone size: NA; CDR3 DNA: TGTGCCAGCAGTGAAGCGGGTCCGGGACAGGTGCGCACCTACGAGCAGTACTTC; CDR3 protein: CASSEAGPGQVRTYEQYF
D gene: TRBD1; CDR3 length: 14; V gene: TRBV7-8; J gene: TRBJ1-1; clone size: NA; CDR3 DNA: TGTGCCAGCAGCGGGACAGTGATGAACACTGAAGCTTTCTTT; CDR3 protein: CASSGTVMNTEAFF
D gene: NA; CDR3 length: 15; V gene: TRBV30; J gene: TRBJ2-6; clone size: NA; CDR3 DNA: TGTGCCTGGGCGGACGGGGTCTCTGGGGCCAACGTCCTGACTTTC; CDR3 protein: CAWADGVSGANVLTF
D gene: NA; CDR3 length: 12; V gene: TRBV30; J gene: TRBJ2-5; clone size: NA; CDR3 DNA: TGTGCCTGGAGTCTCATGGGAGAGACCCAGTACTTC; CDR3 protein: CAWSLMGETQYF
D gene: NA; CDR3 length: 12; V gene: TRBV5-4; J gene: TRBJ2-1; clone size: NA; CDR3 DNA: TGTGCCAGCAGGCCTAACACAGGGGAGCAGTTCTTC; CDR3 protein: CASRPNTGEQFF
D gene: NA; CDR3 length: 13; V gene: TRBV30; J gene: TRBJ1-1; clone size: NA; CDR3 DNA: TGTGCCTGGAGTGTACAGACTTGGACGGAAGCTTTCTTT; CDR3 protein: CAWSVQTWTEAFF
D gene: TRBD1; CDR3 length: 13; V gene: TRBV5-6; J gene: TRBJ1-1; clone size: NA; CDR3 DNA: TGTGCCAGCAGCTGGGACAGAACCACTGAAGCTTTCTTT; CDR3 protein: CASSWDRTTEAFF
D gene: NA; CDR3 length: 15; V gene: TRBV7-2; J gene: TRBJ1-3; clone size: once; CDR3 DNA: TGTGCCAGCAGCTTAGTTCCGGGGCTCGGAAACACCATATATTTT; CDR3 protein: CASSLVPGLGNTIYF
D gene: TRBD2; CDR3 length: 16; V gene: TRBV4-2; J gene: TRBJ2-5; clone size: NA; CDR3 DNA: TGTGCCAGCAGCCAAGGTCTAGCGGGGGGCCGGGGGGCCCAGTACTTC; CDR3 protein: CASSQGLAGGRGAQYF
D gene: NA; CDR3 length: 14; V gene: TRBV4-1; J gene: TRBJ1-4; clone size: NA; CDR3 DNA: TGCGCCAGCAGCCTTCTAACAGGGACAGAAAAACTGTTTTTT; CDR3 protein: CASSLLTGTEKLFF
D gene: TRBD1; CDR3 length: 15; V gene: TRBV10-3; J gene: TRBJ1-2; clone size: NA; CDR3 DNA: TGTGCCATCAGTGGGGGACAGGGATTAGGCTATGGCTACACCTTC; CDR3 protein: CAISGGQGLGYGYTF
D gene: TRBD1; CDR3 length: 15; V gene: TRBV5-1; J gene: TRBJ2-7; clone size: NA; CDR3 DNA: TGCGCCAGCAGCTTGTTGGGACAGGGGGCCTCCGAGCAGTACTTC; CDR3 protein: CASSLLGQGASEQYF
D gene: TRBD1; CDR3 length: 16; V gene: TRBV7-9; J gene: TRBJ1-1; clone size: few; CDR3 DNA: TGTGCCAGCAGCTCCAACAGGGGTAGGGGAAACACTGAAGCTTTCTTT; CDR3 protein: CASSSNRGRGNTEAFF
D gene: NA; CDR3 length: 14; V gene: TRBV3-1/TRBV3-2; J gene: TRBJ2-3; clone size: NA; CDR3 DNA: TGTGCCAGCCAGATCTTAGGACTCCCCAATACGCAGTATTTT; CDR3 protein: CASQILGLPNTQYF
D gene: TRBD2; CDR3 length: 16; V gene: TRBV6-6; J gene: TRBJ2-5; clone size: NA; CDR3 DNA: TGTGCCAGCAGTCGAGAATTGGCGGGGGGGCAAGAGACCCAGTACTTC; CDR3 protein: CASSRELAGGQETQYF
D gene: NA; CDR3 length: 11; V gene: TRBV29-1; J gene: TRBJ2-5; clone size: NA; CDR3 DNA: TGCAGCGTTGGAGAGGCAGAGACCCAGTACTTC; CDR3 protein: CSVGEAETQYF
D gene: NA; CDR3 length: 14; V gene: TRBV4-1; J gene: TRBJ2-7; clone size: NA; CDR3 DNA: TGCGCCAGCAGCCAAGGACAAGCACCCTACGAGCAGTACTTC; CDR3 protein: CASSQGQAPYEQYF
D gene: TRBD2; CDR3 length: 16; V gene: TRBV3-1/TRBV3-2; J gene: TRBJ2-5; clone size: NA; CDR3 DNA: TGTGCCAGCAGCCGGACTAGCGGGGGCCGGAGGGAGACCCAGTACTTC; CDR3 protein: CASSRTSGGRRETQYF
D gene: TRBD1; CDR3 length: 15; V gene: TRBV5-6; J gene: TRBJ1-2; clone size: NA; CDR3 DNA: TGTGCCAGCAAGTCCCAGACAGGGTGGAACTATGGCTACACCTTC; CDR3 protein: CASKSQTGWNYGYTF
D gene: NA; CDR3 length: 19; V gene: TRBV6-2/TRBV6-3; J gene: TRBJ1-2; clone size: NA; CDR3 DNA: TGTGCCAGCAGTTACTCGAACTTACGGAGTGGTGATGCTAACTATGGCTACACCTTC; CDR3 protein: CASSYSNLRSGDANYGYTF
D gene: NA; CDR3 length: 15; V gene: TRBV5-4; J gene: TRBJ2-7; clone size: NA; CDR3 DNA: TGTGCCAGCAGCTTGGGGGGGCCTATTGGGTACGAGCAGTACTTC; CDR3 protein: CASSLGGPIGYEQYF
D gene: NA; CDR3 length: 14; V gene: TRBV5-1; J gene: TRBJ1-1; clone size: NA; CDR3 DNA: TGCGCCAGCAGCTCTGGACAAAGAAGGACTGAAGCTTTCTTT; CDR3 protein: CASSSGQRRTEAFF
D gene: NA; CDR3 length: 11; V gene: TRBV5-1; J gene: TRBJ2-5; clone size: once; CDR3 DNA: TGCGCCAGCAGCAAGGACCTAACCCAGTACTTC; CDR3 protein: CASSKDLTQYF
D gene: NA; CDR3 length: 12; V gene: TRBV27; J gene: TRBJ2-7; clone size: NA; CDR3 DNA: TGTGCCAGCACCAACCACGGGGCCGAGCAGTACTTC; CDR3 protein: CASTNHGAEQYF
D gene: NA; CDR3 length: 14; V gene: TRBV27; J gene: TRBJ1-1; clone size: NA; CDR3 DNA: TGTGCCAGCAGTTTAGGAGGGGTTGGCACTGAAGCTTTCTTT; CDR3 protein: CASSLGGVGTEAFF
D gene: NA; CDR3 length: 14; V gene: TRBV4-3; J gene: TRBJ1-1; clone size: NA; CDR3 DNA: TGCGCCAGCAGCCAAGATCATGAGGGCTCTGAAGCTTTCTTT; CDR3 protein: CASSQDHEGSEAFF
D gene: TRBD1; CDR3 length: 17; V gene: TRBV3-1/TRBV3-2; J gene: TRBJ1-5; clone size: NA; CDR3 DNA: TGTGCCAGCAGCCAGACAGGGGGGGAGTATAGCAATCAGCCCCAGCATTTT; CDR3 protein: CASSQTGGEYSNQPQHF
D gene: NA; CDR3 length: 11; V gene: TRBV29-1; J gene: TRBJ1-1; clone size: NA; CDR3 DNA: TGCAGCGTTGTGGGGGTCACTGAAGCTTTCTTT; CDR3 protein: CSVVGVTEAFF
D gene: TRBD2; CDR3 length: 15; V gene: TRBV5-6; J gene: TRBJ2-7; clone size: NA; CDR3 DNA: TGTGCCAGCAGCTTGGTCGGGGGGGATCACTACGAGCAGTACTTC; CDR3 protein: CASSLVGGDHYEQYF
D gene: TRBD2; CDR3 length: 14; V gene: TRBV4-3; J gene: TRBJ2-3; clone size: NA; CDR3 DNA: TGCGCCAGCAGCCAAGATGGAGGACTAGCGGGACAGTATTTT; CDR3 protein: CASSQDGGLAGQYF
D gene: TRBD2; CDR3 length: 17; V gene: TRBV7-6; J gene: TRBJ2-3; clone size: NA; CDR3 DNA: TGTGCCAGCAGCTACGGACTAGCGGGGGGACGCACAGATACGCAGTATTTT; CDR3 protein: CASSYGLAGGRTDTQYF
D gene: TRBD2; CDR3 length: 16; V gene: TRBV3-1/TRBV3-2; J gene: TRBJ2-1; clone size: NA; CDR3 DNA: TGTGCCGCCGGGCGGGGGGGCTTGAGCACCTACAATGAGCAGTTCTTC; CDR3 protein: CAAGRGGLSTYNEQFF
D gene: TRBD1; CDR3 length: 17; V gene: TRBV7-9; J gene: TRBJ1-6; clone size: few; CDR3 DNA: TGTGCCAGCAGCACCAACGACAGGGAAAACTGGGATTCACCCCTCCACTTT; CDR3 protein: CASSTNDRENWDSPLHF
D gene: NA; CDR3 length: 13; V gene: TRBV2; J gene: TRBJ1-2; clone size: NA; CDR3 DNA: TGTGCCAGCAGCGCGACAGGAAACTATGGCTACACCTTC; CDR3 protein: CASSATGNYGYTF
D gene: NA; CDR3 length: 17; V gene: TRBV7-9; J gene: TRBJ1-6; clone size: once; CDR3 DNA: TGTGCCAGCAGCTTAGATGGTGGAAGCTCCTATAATTCACCCCTCCACTTT; CDR3 protein: CASSLDGGSSYNSPLHF
D gene: NA; CDR3 length: 15; V gene: TRBV19; J gene: TRBJ2-1; clone size: NA; CDR3 DNA: TGTGCCAGTAGTATACACAGGGATGTCTACAATGAGCAGTTCTTC; CDR3 protein: CASSIHRDVYNEQFF